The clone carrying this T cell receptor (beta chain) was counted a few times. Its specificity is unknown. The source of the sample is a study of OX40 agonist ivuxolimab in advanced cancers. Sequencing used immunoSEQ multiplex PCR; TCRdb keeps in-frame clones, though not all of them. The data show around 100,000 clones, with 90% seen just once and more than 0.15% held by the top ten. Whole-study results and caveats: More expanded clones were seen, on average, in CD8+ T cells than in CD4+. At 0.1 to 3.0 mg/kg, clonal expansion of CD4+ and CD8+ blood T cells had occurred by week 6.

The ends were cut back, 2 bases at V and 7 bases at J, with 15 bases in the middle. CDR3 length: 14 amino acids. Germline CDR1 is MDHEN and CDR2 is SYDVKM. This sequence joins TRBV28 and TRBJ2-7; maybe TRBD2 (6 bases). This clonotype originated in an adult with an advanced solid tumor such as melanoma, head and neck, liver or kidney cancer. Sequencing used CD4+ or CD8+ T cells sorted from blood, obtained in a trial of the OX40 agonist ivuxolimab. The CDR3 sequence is CASSLVRGSSEQYF. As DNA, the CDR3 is TGTGCCAGCAGTTTAGTTCGGGGGAGTAGTGAGCAGTACTTC.